This entry is about one T cell receptor (beta chain). No antigen is known for it. No quality values exist for individual bases; no much larger clone is one base distant. High-throughput TCR beta sequencing profiled peripheral blood CD8+ and CD4+ T cells from healthy donors, Susac syndrome patients and multiple sclerosis patients. Susac syndrome patients met recently defined diagnostic criteria for definite or probable disease. CD8+ TEMRA cells were enriched by FACS, while bulk CD8+ and CD4+ T cells were purified by magnetic negative isolation. Blood was collected in EDTA tubes and processed within 24 hours, with PBMCs isolated through density gradient centrifugation. PBMCs intended for TCR sequencing were cryopreserved in liquid nitrogen and thawed later in a water bath at 37 degrees C. The sorted or isolated CD4+, CD8+ and CD8+ TEMRA cells reached a purity of at least 90%. This specimen belongs to a study of CD8 T cells in Susac syndrome (dated by TCRdb to about 2019). About the investigation overall: Among the sequenced Susac syndrome patients, five or six had clinically active disease and roughly 8 were in clinical remission. Susac syndrome patients were therapy-naive, on corticosteroids (some also receiving IVIg), or on IVIg alone at blood withdrawal. Whether CD8+ T cell activation and differentiation in Susac syndrome was antigen driven was tested using repertoire sequencing. Clonality of the CD8+ T cell repertoire was compared between eleven to twelve healthy donors, roughly 14 Susac syndrome patients and under 19 multiple sclerosis patients. What the authors observed across the whole study: The study acknowledged that relatively few individuals were included in the TCR sequencing and HLA analysis. CD8+ repertoires in Susac syndrome showed clonal expansion, which was highest in CD8+ TEMRA cells and was greater in clinically active patients than in remitting patients. In the total CD8+ and CD8+ TEMRA repertoires, sixteen and five Susac-specific public clones, respectively, were identified.

RNA was extracted with the RNeasy kit and 0.5 to 1 ug was reverse transcribed using random hexamers. The immunoSEQ multiplex PCR assay, covering 54 Vbeta and 13 Jbeta segments, was used to amplify TCR beta CDR3 regions. To correct PCR amplification bias, a synthetic template baseline was used for both primer optimization and computational correction. The authors' pipeline ran thus. Reads were annotated to V, D and J genes according to IMGT and were analyzed with immunoSEQ Analyzer, with only productive sequences retained. Clonality was computed as one minus Shannon entropy normalized by log2 of the number of productive unique sequences. For each patient and control, public and private clones were evaluated within the 100 most prevalent clones. A clone was defined as Susac-specific if it was absent from the healthy and MS cohorts, from 1052 published viral clones and from other ImmuneACCESS disease sequences. TCRdb itself trimmed the public reads at Q25 with fastp, ran MiXCR and retained productive beta chains. All rows with the same CDR3 protein become a single entry with the most common DNA and genes. TCRdb, rather than the study authors, made the V and J calls. The table for this sample lists around 80,000 distinct CDR3 sequences; roughly 92% of them were counted only once. Around 0.45% of the sample lies in the top ten.

The trim is 3 bases for V and 3 bases for J, with a gap of 12 bases between the germline ends. Spanning cysteine to phenylalanine, the CDR3 consists of 14 amino acids. Only CDR3 DNA remains: 42 bases, in frame from the first base. CDR1 and CDR2 (SEHNR, FQNEAQ) derive from the germline V gene (reference sequence). This receptor was identified in a human donor with Susac syndrome. Material: CD8+ T cells from PBMCs. Recombination linked TRBV7-9 to TRBJ2-7; a tentative D call is TRBD1 (6 bases match). The CDR3 protein sequence reads: CASSFDRNLYEQYF. The DNA reads as follows: TGTGCCAGCAGCTTCGACAGGAATCTCTACGAGCAGTACTTC.